Below, 21 T cell receptor beta chains from the same sample are listed, as sequenced in a study of cytomegalovirus exposure and HLA in healthy donors. The protocol was immunoSEQ multiplex PCR, while the TCRdb copy is restricted to in-frame clones and leaves out a portion. There are about 75,000 clones in the sample; around four fifths occur only once, and 2.5% to 3.5% lies in the top ten. The sequencing input was PBMCs. The receptor set was obtained from a man aged 25-45 years in good health and CMV-seronegative.

The chain links TRBV11-2 to TRBJ1-2, with D uncertain. The CDR3 length is 13 residues. The germline V gene has CDR1 SGHAT and CDR2 FQNNGV. V gave up 3 bases and J gave up 4 bases, with 9 bases separating them. CDR3 protein: CASSLTSVYGYTF. In DNA form, the CDR3 reads TGTGCCAGCAGCTTGACATCGGTCTATGGCTACACCTTC. Complete variable domain (other parts from reference TRBV11-2 and TRBJ1-2): EAGVAQSPRYKIIEKRQSVAFWCNPISGHATLYWYQQILGQGPKLLIQFQNNGVVDDSQLPKDRFSAERLKGVDSTLKIQPAKLEDSAVYLCASSLTSVYGYTFGSGTRLTVV.

The rearrangement joins TRBV19 to TRBJ2-6, with no clear D. In germline, CDR1 is LNHDA, CDR2 SQIVND (reference sequence). Trimming took off 5 bases at V and 4 bases at J, with 6 bases between the two ends. The length of the CDR3 is 13 residues. The CDR3 here is CASSSQGANVLTF. CDR3 bases: TGTGCCAGTAGTTCCCAGGGGGCCAACGTCCTGACTTTC. Full variable domain (missing parts from reference TRBV19 and TRBJ2-6): DGGITQSPKYLFRKEGQNVTLSCEQNLNHDAMYWYRQDPGQGLRLIYYSQIVNDFQKGDIAEGYSVSREKKESFPLTVTSAQKNPTAFYLCASSSQGANVLTFGAGSRLTVL.

CDR3 in DNA: TGTGCCAGCAGTTATAGCTCGGGACATTATGGCTACACCTTC. Its protein product is CASSYSSGHYGYTF. The chain uses TRBV14 and TRBJ1-2; perhaps TRBD1 as D (6 bases). V lost 6 bases and J lost 5, with 16 bases in between. There are 14 residues in the CDR3. CDR1 is SGHDN, CDR2 FVKESK, per germline.

The V call is TRBV5-1, the J call TRBJ2-2; 9 nucleotides match TRBD2. This CDR3 contains 15 residues. The germline V gene encodes CDR1 SGHRS and CDR2 YFSETQ. V shed 7 bases, J shed 4 bases, and the junction held 8 bases outside the gene matches. CDR3 in amino acids: CASGRGGTATGELFF. The CDR3 bases are TGCGCCAGCGGGCGGGGGGGAACGGCCACCGGGGAGCTGTTTTTT.

The chain has TRBV9 and TRBJ2-5; maybe TRBD2 (5 bases). Deletions cut 0 bases from V and 0 bases from J, with 6 bases between. Germline assignment: CDR1 SGDLS and CDR2 YYNGEE. The CDR3 covers 14 residues. The CDR3 sequence is CASSVAGNQETQYF. The DNA of the CDR3 is TGTGCCAGCAGCGTAGCCGGGAACCAAGAGACCCAGTACTTC.

This clone has a handful of counts. The V gene is TRBV7-3, the J gene TRBJ1-6; 8 bases match TRBD1. Germline CDR1 reads SGHTA; CDR2 reads FQGTGA. This CDR3 region has 14 residues. Trimming at V came to 4 bases and at J to 7 bases, leaving 3 bases not matched to a gene. CDR3 nucleotide sequence: TGTGCCAGCAGCTCGACAGGGGTCAATTCACCCCTCCACTTT. Translation gives CASSSTGVNSPLHF.

This rearrangement joins TRBV19 to TRBJ2-1, with 13 bases aligning to TRBD2. Germline assignment: CDR1 LNHDA and CDR2 SQIVND (reference sequence). V dropped 5 bases and J dropped 7; count of bases not matched to a gene: 5. The CDR3 is 15 residues long. CDR3: CASSVPGLAGNEQFF. Written as DNA, the CDR3 is TGTGCCAGTAGTGTACCGGGACTAGCGGGAAATGAGCAGTTCTTC.

This clone was observed a handful of times. The identical CDR3 is also encoded by other nucleotide sequences in the sample. J is TRBJ2-1 and V is TRBV6-6; 9 bases are shared with TRBD2. Trimming removed 4 bases from V and 5 bases from J; junction bases left unmatched: 3. Germline-derived CDR1 and CDR2 are MNHNY and SVGAGI (reference sequence). This CDR3 comprises 14 residues. CDR3 sequence (DNA): TGTGCCAGCAGTTCGACTAGCGGTGACAATGAGCAGTTCTTC. As protein: CASSSTSGDNEQFF.

V is TRBV14 and J is TRBJ2-1; D is uncertain. CDR3 length: 13 amino acids. V was clipped by 4 bases and J by 5 bases, with 9 bases between them. Germline lookup yields CDR1 SGHDN and CDR2 FVKESK. The CDR3 loop reads CASSLVSNNEQFF. DNA for the CDR3: TGTGCCAGCAGCCTCGTCAGTAACAATGAGCAGTTCTTC.

The gene calls are TRBV27 and TRBJ1-1; no firm D call. Germline-derived CDR1 and CDR2 are MNHEY and SMNVEV (reference sequence). CDR3 length: 17 amino acids. The V gene lost 1 base and the J gene lost 7 bases, with 22 bases spanning the gap. The CDR3 bases are TGTGCCAGCAGTTTATACCCCGTGAGGGAACGGCATGGTGAAGCTTTCTTT. This sequence encodes CASSLYPVRERHGEAFF.

This clone was seen a single time. The V gene is TRBV20-1, the J gene TRBJ2-7; the D gene is possibly TRBD1 (5 bases). Germline loops: CDR1 DFQATT, CDR2 SNEGSKA (reference sequence). CDR3 length: 11 amino acids. V gave up 7 bases and J gave up 5 bases, with 12 bases separating them. The CDR3 DNA reads TGCAGTGTCGTGCAGGGTAACGAGCAGTACGTC. Its translation: CSVVQGNEQYV.

The chain is built from TRBV21-1 and TRBJ1-6. TRBV21-1 is annotated as a pseudogene. The CDR3 runs 14 residues. Here the CDR3 DNA reads TGTGCCAGCAGTCGAGGTCGGAATAATTCACCCCTCCACTTT. This translates into CASSRGRNNSPLHF.

The gene calls are TRBV4-1 and TRBJ2-5, with D tentatively TRBD2 (5 bases). The germline CDR1 and CDR2 sequences are MGHRA and YSYEKL. V was shortened by 0 bases and J by 5 bases, with 16 bases between the two germline ends. The CDR3 is 16 residues long. This CDR3 is CASSQESQARGETQYF. DNA of the CDR3: TGCGCCAGCAGCCAAGAATCGCAGGCACGAGGGGAGACCCAGTACTTC.

The chain employs TRBV4-3 and TRBJ2-1; 8 bases are a match to TRBD2. CDR1 is LGHNA, CDR2 YSLEER, per germline. Trimming took 4 bases from V and 6 from J; bases not matched to a gene: 8. The CDR3 totals 15 residues. Here the CDR3 reads CASSRRGDRGNEQFF. CDR3 in DNA: TGCGCCAGCAGCCGGCGGGGGGATAGAGGCAATGAGCAGTTCTTC.

This sequence joins TRBV4-3 and TRBJ1-3, with a tentative D call TRBD1 (5 bases). Germline V gene lookup returns CDR1 LGHNA and CDR2 YSLEER. The CDR3 runs to 17 residues. The V and J ends lost 0 bases and 3 bases respectively, with 15 bases between them. CDR3 in DNA: TGCGCCAGCAGCCAAGAGGCGGCAGGGTCTTTTGGAAACACCATATATTTT. Translating it yields CASSQEAAGSFGNTIYF.

This chain joins TRBV29-1 and TRBJ1-3; no firm D call. V dropped 5 bases and J dropped 3 bases, with 14 bases sitting between them. Germline V gene data show CDR1 as SQVTM and CDR2 as ANQGSEA. This CDR3 comprises 14 residues. DNA of the CDR3: TGCAGCGTTTTTGCTGGCGGAGGTGGAAACACCATATATTTT. It encodes CSVFAGGGGNTIYF.

The rearrangement links TRBV7-9 to TRBJ2-2; a weak D match, TRBD2 (5 bases). Trimming cost V 8 bases and J 7 bases, with 8 bases left between them. Germline V CDR1 and CDR2: SEHNR, FQNEAQ (reference sequence). The length of the CDR3 is 11 residues. The CDR3 reads CASHGGGELFF. The CDR3, as DNA: TGTGCCAGCCATGGAGGCGGGGAGCTGTTTTTT.

This clone was recorded once. The genes are TRBV11-3 and TRBJ2-1; possible D gene TRBD1, 6 bases. Between the trimmed V and J ends, which lost 5 bases and 1 base, there was a span of 15 bases. CDR3 size: 16 residues. Germline lookup yields CDR1 SGHNT and CDR2 YENEEA. This chain's CDR3 is CASSTGQSSSYNEQFF. The CDR3 DNA is TGTGCCAGCAGCACAGGACAGAGTTCTTCCTACAATGAGCAGTTCTTC.

This clone was found a few times. The rearrangement joins TRBV7-9 to TRBJ1-1; a weak D match, TRBD1 (6 bases). Trimming left V 5 bases short and J 10 bases short, with 14 bases between. From germline, CDR1 is SEHNR and CDR2 FQNEAQ (reference sequence). The CDR3 spans 12 residues. The CDR3: CASSPRGGSAFF. The CDR3 DNA reads as TGTGCCAGCAGCCCACGGGGGGGCTCAGCTTTCTTT.

The chain carries TRBV28 and TRBJ1-2; 7 bases line up with TRBD1. J gave up 6 bases and V 4 bases, and 8 bases lay outside the gene matches. The CDR3 consists of 14 residues. Looked up from germline, CDR1 is MDHEN and CDR2 is SYDVKM. The CDR3 here is CASSSSGTDHGYTF. The DNA of the CDR3 is TGTGCCAGCAGTTCCTCCGGGACAGACCATGGCTACACCTTC.

The gene calls are TRBV28 and TRBJ2-7; TRBD2 aligns across 7 bases. The CDR3 consists of 13 residues. The trim removed 3 bases at V and 6 bases at J, leaving 5 bases unmatched. Germline lookup yields CDR1 MDHEN and CDR2 SYDVKM. The CDR3 reads CASSFLADGEQYF. The DNA of the CDR3 is TGTGCCAGCAGTTTTCTAGCGGACGGCGAGCAGTACTTC.